This TCR beta chain derives from a study of radiotherapy plus CTLA-4 blockade in lung cancer. Across the whole study: 18% of patients responded objectively, and 31% achieved disease control. Study results and caveats: Per reports, early blood T cell clone dynamics, plus interferon-beta, forecast response most strongly. TCR clones originating in tumors grew in number in blood after radiotherapy plus ipilimumab.

Worth noting for this clone: The antigen is undetermined.

The CDR3 is made up of 13 amino acids. The germline V gene encodes CDR1 LNHNV and CDR2 YYDKDF (reference sequence). The V end was cut by 4 bases, the J end by 6 bases, with 10 bases between. The assay was immunoSEQ multiplex PCR, and TCRdb's table has in-frame clones only and misses some. This sample has more than 80,000 clones, with under 90% found just once. The origin of this receptor is a human donor with non-small cell lung cancer that progressed on radiotherapy plus ipilimumab. Some clones in this sample may be carry-over from other donors' samples. The input for sequencing was peripheral blood, taken from a patient treated with radiotherapy plus ipilimumab. The chain carries TRBV15 and TRBJ1-5, with D unresolved. For the CDR3, the DNA is TGTGCCACCAGCAACGATGAGGGTCAGCCCCAGCATTTT. Its protein product is CATSNDEGQPQHF.